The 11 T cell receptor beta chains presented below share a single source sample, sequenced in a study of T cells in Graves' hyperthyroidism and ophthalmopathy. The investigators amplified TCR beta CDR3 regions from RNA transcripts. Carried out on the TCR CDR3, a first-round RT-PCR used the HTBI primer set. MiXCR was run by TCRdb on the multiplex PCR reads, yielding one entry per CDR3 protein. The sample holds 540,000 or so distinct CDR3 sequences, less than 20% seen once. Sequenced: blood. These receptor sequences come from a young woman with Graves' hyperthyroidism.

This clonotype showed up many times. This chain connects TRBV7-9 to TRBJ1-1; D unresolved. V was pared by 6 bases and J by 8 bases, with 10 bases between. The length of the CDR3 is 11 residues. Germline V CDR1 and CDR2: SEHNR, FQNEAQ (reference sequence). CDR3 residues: CASRSNREAFF. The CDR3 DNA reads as TGTGCCAGCAGATCGAATCGGGAAGCTTTCTTT. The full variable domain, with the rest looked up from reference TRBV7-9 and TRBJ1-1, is DTGVSQNPRHKITKRGQNVTFRCDPISEHNRLYWYRQTLGQGPEFLTYFQNEAQLEKSRLLSDRFSAERPKGSFSTLEIQRTEQGDSAMYLCASRSNREAFFGQGTRLTVV.

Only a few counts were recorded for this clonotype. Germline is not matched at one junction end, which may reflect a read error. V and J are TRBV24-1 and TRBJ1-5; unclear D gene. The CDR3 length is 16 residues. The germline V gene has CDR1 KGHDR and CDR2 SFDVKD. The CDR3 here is CATSDPPEEGNWVSDF. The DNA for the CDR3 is TGTGCCACCAGTGATCCCCCGGAAGAGGGCAATTGGGTATCGGATTTT.

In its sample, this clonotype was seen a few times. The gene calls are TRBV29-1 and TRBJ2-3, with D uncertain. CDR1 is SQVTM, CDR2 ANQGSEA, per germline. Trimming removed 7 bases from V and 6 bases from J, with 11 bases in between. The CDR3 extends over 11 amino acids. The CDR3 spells CSADLVDTQYF. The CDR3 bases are TGCAGCGCCGACCTTGTGGATACGCAGTATTTT.

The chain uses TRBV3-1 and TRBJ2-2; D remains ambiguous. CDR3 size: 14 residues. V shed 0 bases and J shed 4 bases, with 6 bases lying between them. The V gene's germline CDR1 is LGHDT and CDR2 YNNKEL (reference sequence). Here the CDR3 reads CASSQEPATGELFF. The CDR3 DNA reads TGTGCCAGCAGCCAAGAGCCAGCCACCGGGGAGCTGTTTTTT. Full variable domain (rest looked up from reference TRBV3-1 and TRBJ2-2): DTAVSQTPKYLVTQMGNDKSIKCEQNLGHDTMYWYKQDSKKFLKIMFSYNNKELIINETVPNRFSPKSPDKAHLNLHINSLELGDSAVYFCASSQEPATGELFFGEGSRLTVL.

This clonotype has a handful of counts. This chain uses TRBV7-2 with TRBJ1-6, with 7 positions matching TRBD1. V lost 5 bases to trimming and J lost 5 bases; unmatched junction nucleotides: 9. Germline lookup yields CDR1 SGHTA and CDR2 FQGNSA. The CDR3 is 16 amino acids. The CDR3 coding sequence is TGTGCCAGCAGCATATCGACAGGGCCCGATAATTCACCCCTCCACTTT. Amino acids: CASSISTGPDNSPLHF.

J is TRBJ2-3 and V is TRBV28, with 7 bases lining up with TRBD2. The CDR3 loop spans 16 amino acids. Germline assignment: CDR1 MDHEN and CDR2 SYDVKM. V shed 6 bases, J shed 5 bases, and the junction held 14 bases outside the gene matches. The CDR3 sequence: CASSTDLAVTKDTQYF. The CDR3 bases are TGTGCCAGCAGCACCGACCTAGCGGTTACAAAAGATACGCAGTATTTT.

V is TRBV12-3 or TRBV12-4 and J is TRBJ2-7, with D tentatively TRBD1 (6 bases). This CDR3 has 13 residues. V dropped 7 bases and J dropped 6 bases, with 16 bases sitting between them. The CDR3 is CASMVPGTPEQYF. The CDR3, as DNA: TGTGCCAGCATGGTGCCGGGGACACCCGAGCAGTACTTC.

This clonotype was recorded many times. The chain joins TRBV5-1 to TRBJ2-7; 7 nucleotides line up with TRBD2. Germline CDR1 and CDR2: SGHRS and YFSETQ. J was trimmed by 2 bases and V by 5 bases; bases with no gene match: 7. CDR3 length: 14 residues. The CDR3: CASRGGSRPYEQYF. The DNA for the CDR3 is TGCGCCAGCAGAGGCGGGAGTCGACCCTACGAGCAGTACTTC.

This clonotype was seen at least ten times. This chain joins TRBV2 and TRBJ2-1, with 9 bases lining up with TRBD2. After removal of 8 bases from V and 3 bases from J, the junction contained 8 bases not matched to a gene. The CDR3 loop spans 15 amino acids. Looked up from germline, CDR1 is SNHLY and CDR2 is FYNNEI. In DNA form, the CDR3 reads TGTGCCAGCTGTAGCGGGAGCCCCCACTACAATGAGCAGTTCTTC. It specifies CASCSGSPHYNEQFF.

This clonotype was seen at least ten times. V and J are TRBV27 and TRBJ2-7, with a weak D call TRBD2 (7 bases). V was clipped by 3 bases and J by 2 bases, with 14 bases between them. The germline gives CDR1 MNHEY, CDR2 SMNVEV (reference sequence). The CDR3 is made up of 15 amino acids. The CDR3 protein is CASSFGGPNPYEQYF. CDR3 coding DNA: TGTGCCAGCAGTTTCGGGGGGCCAAATCCCTACGAGCAGTACTTC.

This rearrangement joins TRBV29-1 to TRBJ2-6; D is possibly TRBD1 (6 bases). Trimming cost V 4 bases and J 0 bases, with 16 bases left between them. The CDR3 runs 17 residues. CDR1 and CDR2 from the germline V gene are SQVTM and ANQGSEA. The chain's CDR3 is CSVVIVRGISGANVLTF. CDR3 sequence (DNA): TGCAGCGTTGTGATCGTTAGGGGGATCTCTGGGGCCAACGTCCTGACTTTC.